The 21 T cell receptor beta chains given below trace back to one sample, sequenced in a study of T-cell memory formation after mild COVID-19. Using its own MiXCR run on the 5' RACE reads, TCRdb lists one record per CDR3 protein. The profile covers approximately 440,000 distinct CDR3 sequences, with over 15% appearing a single time and more than 8% taken by the ten largest. The material sequenced was PBMCs or a T cell subset sorted from them (not recorded which). These receptors came from an adult woman who had mild COVID-19 (a few samples of this study predate the infection). Cell type and time point are not known.

This clonotype was picked up a small number of times. This chain joins TRBV19 and TRBJ1-2; D gene unclear. Deletions cut 1 base from V and 4 bases from J, with 7 bases between. The CDR3 loop spans 13 amino acids. The germline gives CDR1 LNHDA, CDR2 SQIVND (reference sequence). This CDR3 is CASSIVSGYGYTF. The CDR3 DNA reads as TGTGCCAGTAGTATAGTTTCCGGCTATGGCTACACCTTC.

V and J are TRBV3-1 and TRBJ2-3; D could derive from TRBD1 or TRBD2 (5 bases each). The CDR3 has 12 residues. CDR1 and CDR2 from the germline V gene are LGHDT and YNNKEL (reference sequence). V lost 0 bases, J lost 10 bases, and 8 bases lay in between. The CDR3 is CASSQDRGAQYF. The CDR3 DNA follows: TGTGCCAGCAGCCAAGACAGAGGGGCGCAGTATTTT.

This sequence joins TRBV14 and TRBJ2-6, with 7 bases that match TRBD1. Germline CDR1 is SGHDN and CDR2 is FVKESK. The CDR3 length is 17 residues. V dropped 4 bases and J dropped 0; count of bases not matched to a gene: 6. Here the CDR3 reads CASSPDRLSSGANVLTF. CDR3 in DNA: TGTGCCAGCAGCCCGGACAGGCTGAGCTCTGGGGCCAACGTCCTGACTTTC.

The rearrangement joins TRBV7-9 to TRBJ2-6, with D possibly being TRBD1 or TRBD2 (5 bases each). Trimming took 0 bases from V and 4 from J, leaving 7 bases between them. The CDR3 has 15 residues. CDR1 is SEHNR, CDR2 FQNEAQ, per germline (reference sequence). The CDR3 is CASSLAGTGANVLTF. Here the CDR3 DNA reads TGTGCCAGCAGCTTAGCAGGGACCGGGGCCAACGTCCTGACTTTC. Based on the CDR3 plus reference TRBV7-9 and TRBJ2-6, the full variable domain is DTGVSQNPRHKITKRGQNVTFRCDPISEHNRLYWYRQTLGQGPEFLTYFQNEAQLEKSRLLSDRFSAERPKGSFSTLEIQRTEQGDSAMYLCASSLAGTGANVLTFGAGSRLTVL.

V gene TRBV7-2 combines with J gene TRBJ1-1; D not resolved. V dropped 1 base and J dropped 6 bases, with 15 bases sitting between them. The CDR3 has 15 residues. Germline V gene sequence: CDR1 SGHTA, CDR2 FQGNSA. The CDR3 sequence is CASSLGLPRAPEAFF. CDR3 sequence (DNA): TGTGCCAGCAGCTTAGGGCTACCTAGGGCACCTGAAGCTTTCTTT.

The chain combines TRBV28 with TRBJ2-1, with a possible D match to TRBD2 (6 bases). Germline V gene sequence: CDR1 MDHEN, CDR2 SYDVKM. The CDR3 runs to 15 residues. Trimming stripped 2 bases from V and 4 bases from J, with 12 bases between. Here the CDR3 DNA reads TGTGCCAGCAGTTTAGGCGTCGGGACTTACAATGAGCAGTTCTTC. Translation gives CASSLGVGTYNEQFF.

This chain links TRBV12-3 or TRBV12-4 with TRBJ2-5; TRBD2 might be the D (6 bases). Trimming pared 8 bases from V and 13 bases from J, leaving 26 bases between. There are 14 residues in the CDR3. This chain's CDR3 is CASRPGGAPRSPYF. The CDR3 nucleotides are TGTGCCAGCCGCCCGGGCGGGGCACCTAGGTCGCCGTACTTC.

V and J are TRBV6-5 and TRBJ2-2; 8 nucleotides line up with TRBD2. The V segment lost 1 base and the J segment 6 bases; nucleotides outside the gene matches: 7. There are 16 residues in the CDR3. CDR1 and CDR2 from the germline V gene are MNHEY and SVGAGI. CDR3 in amino acids: CASSYLRTSRPGELFF. The CDR3 bases are TGTGCCAGCAGTTACTTGAGGACTAGCCGGCCCGGGGAGCTGTTTTTT.

This clonotype was picked up a small number of times. The chain employs TRBV6-5 and TRBJ1-3, with D unresolved. Germline assignment: CDR1 MNHEY and CDR2 SVGAGI. The CDR3 totals 15 residues. V gave up 0 bases and J gave up 0 bases, with 6 bases separating them. CDR3 sequence (DNA): TGTGCCAGCAGTTACTCTTTGAGCTCTGGAAACACCATATATTTT. Its translation is CASSYSLSSGNTIYF.

Only a few counts were recorded for this clonotype. This chain joins TRBV7-8 and TRBJ2-5; 10 bases are a match to TRBD2. Trimming removed 1 base from V and 1 base from J; junction bases left unmatched: 6. The CDR3 extends over 17 amino acids. Germline V CDR1 and CDR2: SGHVS, FQNEAQ. The CDR3 bases are TGTGCCAGCAGCTTAGATTGGCTAGCGGGGGCCCAAGAGACCCAGTACTTC. This codes for CASSLDWLAGAQETQYF.

The genes are TRBV11-2 and TRBJ2-3; D is uncertain. Germline V gene sequence: CDR1 SGHAT, CDR2 FQNNGV. Deletions cut 0 bases from V and 0 bases from J, with 7 bases between. The CDR3 sequence is 15 residues long. The CDR3 reads CASSLDYASTDTQYF. The CDR3 bases are TGTGCCAGCAGCTTAGACTACGCTAGCACAGATACGCAGTATTTT.

This chain uses TRBV2 with TRBJ1-4, with a possible D match to TRBD1 (6 bases). The CDR3 consists of 14 residues. Trimming pared 7 bases from V and 11 bases from J, leaving 20 bases between. Per germline, CDR1 SNHLY and CDR2 FYNNEI. The CDR3 reads CASKGDGPQVKLFF. The CDR3 DNA reads as TGTGCCAGCAAGGGGGACGGGCCTCAGGTGAAACTGTTTTTT.

This clonotype was counted a few times. Here the CDR3 DNA reads TGTGCCACCAGGTACACGAGCTCCTACAATGAGCAGTTCTTC. It translates to CATRYTSSYNEQFF. The chain carries TRBV15 and TRBJ2-1; D not resolved. In germline, CDR1 is LNHNV, CDR2 YYDKDF (reference sequence). The germline V and J ends were trimmed by 6 bases and 0 bases, with 9 bases remaining between them. The CDR3 is 14 amino acids.

This clonotype was detected many times. The chain is built from TRBV29-1 and TRBJ1-1, with TRBD1 matching 7 bases. Losses at the gene ends were 6 bases for V and 0 bases for J; bases not matched to a gene: 1. Per the germline V gene, CDR1 is SQVTM and CDR2 is ANQGSEA. This CDR3 has 12 residues. The CDR3 DNA sequence: TGCAGCGTAGGGGGCCTGAACACTGAAGCTTTCTTT. Translated: CSVGGLNTEAFF.

This sequence joins TRBV6-6 and TRBJ1-5; D not resolved. Trimming took 2 bases from V and 3 from J, leaving 17 bases between them. Per the germline V gene, CDR1 is MNHNY and CDR2 is SVGAGI (reference sequence). The CDR3 runs to 17 residues. CDR3 region: CASSYTPGGGYNQPQHF. The CDR3 coding sequence is TGTGCCAGCAGTTACACGCCCGGCGGCGGTTACAATCAGCCCCAGCATTTT.

V usage is TRBV15 and J usage is TRBJ2-5; TRBD2 aligns across 12 bases. The germline V gene has CDR1 LNHNV and CDR2 YYDKDF (reference sequence). With 4 bases clipped from V and 5 bases from J, the junction kept 8 bases outside the gene matches. The CDR3 runs to 16 residues. Here the CDR3 reads CATSKKTSGGRETQYF. CDR3 DNA: TGTGCCACCAGCAAGAAGACTAGCGGGGGCAGGGAGACCCAGTACTTC.

This chain joins TRBV29-1 and TRBJ1-1; a possible D gene is TRBD1 (6 bases). The CDR3 totals 14 residues. V was shortened by 4 bases and J by 5 bases, with 17 bases between the two germline ends. Germline CDR1 SQVTM, CDR2 ANQGSEA. The CDR3 sequence is CSVGAGARGTEAFF. CDR3 nucleotide sequence: TGCAGCGTTGGGGCAGGGGCGCGTGGGACTGAAGCTTTCTTT.

This clonotype was detected ten times or more. The chain employs TRBV5-5 and TRBJ2-2, with D unclear. CDR1 and CDR2 (germline): SGHKS, YYEKEE (reference sequence). The V and J ends lost 0 bases and 1 base respectively, with 4 bases between them. This CDR3 is built from 14 residues. This CDR3 is CASSLAQNTGELFF. CDR3 bases: TGTGCCAGCAGCTTGGCCCAGAACACCGGGGAGCTGTTTTTT. Drawing the rest from reference TRBV5-5 and TRBJ2-2, the complete variable domain is DAGVTQSPTHLIKTRGQQVTLRCSPISGHKSVSWYQQVLGQGPQFIFQYYEKEERGRGNFPDRFSARQFPNYSSELNVNALLLGDSALYLCASSLAQNTGELFFGEGSRLTVL.

The chain recombines TRBV24-1 with TRBJ1-5; 10 bases fit TRBD1. Germline CDR1 is KGHDR and CDR2 is SFDVKD. The CDR3 runs 15 residues. V shed 4 bases, J shed 7 bases, and the junction held 6 bases outside the gene matches. CDR3 DNA: TGTGCCACCAGTGACGTCGGGACAGGGGAGCAGCCCCAGCATTTT. Encoded protein: CATSDVGTGEQPQHF.

This clonotype occurred many times. The chain is built from TRBV7-9 and TRBJ2-3, with TRBD2 matching 13 bases. Germline values: CDR1 SEHNR, CDR2 FQNEAQ (reference sequence). The CDR3 is 20 amino acids. The ends lost 6 bases at V and 0 bases at J; junction bases unmatched: 15. CDR3 DNA: TGTGCCAGCAGTTTCGGACTAGCGGGAGCGGCCAAATCTAGCACAGATACGCAGTATTTT. Translation gives CASSFGLAGAAKSSTDTQYF.

V is TRBV5-1 and J is TRBJ2-5; 9 bases are shared with TRBD1. Germline values: CDR1 SGHRS, CDR2 YFSETQ. V lost 3 bases, J lost 4 bases, and 7 bases stayed unmatched. CDR3 length equals 15 residues. In DNA form, the CDR3 reads TGCGCCAGCAGCTCTGCGGGACAGGGAACAGAGACCCAGTACTTC. Amino acid sequence: CASSSAGQGTETQYF.